Below, one T cell receptor beta chain is given with its context. CDR1 SGHRS and CDR2 YFSETQ come from the germline V gene. CDR3 size: 12 residues. Trimming left V 2 bases short and J 12 bases short, with 14 bases between. The data are from a study of blood T cell repertoires in COVID-19. Study context: Researchers got acute and convalescent COVID-19 samples from the United States, Italy and Spain. Sample material is recorded as cDNA or gDNA derived from T cells, B-cell-depleted T cells, or PBMCs.

In the original processing: Reference gene primers were amplified, and this amplification served to estimate nucleated cell counts. Clones were sequenced by immunoSEQ multiplex PCR, and TCRdb holds only the in-frame ones, with some missing. The DNA was the basis for D and trimming; V, J and clone size are from that table. This table has about 47,000 clones, about 90% appearing once. Specimen: peripheral blood. This sequence joins TRBV5-1 and TRBJ1-1, with D uncertain. This sequence was found in a man between 65 and 85 years old with active COVID-19. The CDR3 DNA is TGCGCCAGCAGCTTTGAACCGGGAACGACTTTCTTT. Its protein is CASSFEPGTTFF.